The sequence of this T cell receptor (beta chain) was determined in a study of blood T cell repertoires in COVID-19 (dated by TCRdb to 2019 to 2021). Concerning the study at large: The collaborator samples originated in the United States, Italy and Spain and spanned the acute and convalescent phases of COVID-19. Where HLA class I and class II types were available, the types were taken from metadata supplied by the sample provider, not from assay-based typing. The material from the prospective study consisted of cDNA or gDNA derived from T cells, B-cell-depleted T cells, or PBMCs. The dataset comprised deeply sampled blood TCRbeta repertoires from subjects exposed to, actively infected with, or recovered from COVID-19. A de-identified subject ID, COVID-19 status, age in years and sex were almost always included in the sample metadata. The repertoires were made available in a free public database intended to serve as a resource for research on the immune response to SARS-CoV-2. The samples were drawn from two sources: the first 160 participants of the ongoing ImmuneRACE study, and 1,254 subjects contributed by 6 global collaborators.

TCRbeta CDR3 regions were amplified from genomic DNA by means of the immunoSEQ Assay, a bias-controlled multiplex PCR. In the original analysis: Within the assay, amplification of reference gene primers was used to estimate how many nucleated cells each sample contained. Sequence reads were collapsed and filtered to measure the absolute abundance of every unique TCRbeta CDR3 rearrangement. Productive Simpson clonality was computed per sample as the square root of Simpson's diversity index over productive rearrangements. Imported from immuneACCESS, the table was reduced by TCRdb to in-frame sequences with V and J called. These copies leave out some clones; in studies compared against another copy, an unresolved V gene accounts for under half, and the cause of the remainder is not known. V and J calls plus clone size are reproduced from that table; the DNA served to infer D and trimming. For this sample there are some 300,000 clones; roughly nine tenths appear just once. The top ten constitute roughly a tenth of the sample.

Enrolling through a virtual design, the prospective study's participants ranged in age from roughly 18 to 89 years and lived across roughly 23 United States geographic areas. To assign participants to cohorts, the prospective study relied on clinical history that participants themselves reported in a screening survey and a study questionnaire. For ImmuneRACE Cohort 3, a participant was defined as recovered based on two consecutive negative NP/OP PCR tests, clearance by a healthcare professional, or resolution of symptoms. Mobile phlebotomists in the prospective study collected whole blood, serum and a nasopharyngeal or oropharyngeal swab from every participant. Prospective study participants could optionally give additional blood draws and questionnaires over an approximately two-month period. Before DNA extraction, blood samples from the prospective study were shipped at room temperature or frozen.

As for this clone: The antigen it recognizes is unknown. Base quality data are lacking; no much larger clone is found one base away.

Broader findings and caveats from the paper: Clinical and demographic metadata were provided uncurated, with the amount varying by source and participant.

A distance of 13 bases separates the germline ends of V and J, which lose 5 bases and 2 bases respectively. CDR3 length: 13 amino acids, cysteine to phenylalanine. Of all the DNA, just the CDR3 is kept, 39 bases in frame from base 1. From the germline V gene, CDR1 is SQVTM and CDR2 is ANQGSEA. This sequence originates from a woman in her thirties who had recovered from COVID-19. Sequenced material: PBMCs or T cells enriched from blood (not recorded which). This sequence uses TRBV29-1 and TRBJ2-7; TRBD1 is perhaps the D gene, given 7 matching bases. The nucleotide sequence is TGCAGCGTTATTCTCAGGGGGGCCTACGAGCAGTACTTC. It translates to CSVILRGAYEQYF.